These 32 T cell receptor beta chains share one sample of origin, sequenced in a study of cytomegalovirus exposure and HLA in healthy donors. PCR amplification relied on 60 Vbeta primers (plus 13 Jbeta primers). Data came from immunoSEQ multiplex PCR; TCRdb stores just in-frame clones and leaves some out. In the table there are about 160,000 clones, approximately 83% of which are singletons. What was sequenced was PBMCs. The receptors were sampled from a woman under 30 in good health and CMV-seronegative.

This chain links TRBV5-1 with TRBJ2-7; the D gene is possibly TRBD1 (6 bases). Trimming stripped 4 bases from V and 4 bases from J, with 24 bases between. The CDR3 loop spans 17 amino acids. The germline V gene has CDR1 SGHRS and CDR2 YFSETQ. The DNA for the CDR3 is TGCGCCAGCAGCCACCAGGCACCGGGACACAAGTCTTACGAGCAGTACTTC. Translated: CASSHQAPGHKSYEQYF.

The chain is built from TRBV6-5 and TRBJ2-4; no firm D call. The CDR3 has 12 amino acids. Germline values: CDR1 MNHEY, CDR2 SVGAGI. V was clipped by 6 bases and J by 1 base, with 4 bases between them. The CDR3 here is CASSPAKNIQYF. CDR3 DNA sequence: TGTGCCAGCAGCCCGGCCAAAAACATTCAGTACTTC.

The rearrangement uses TRBV6-6 and TRBJ2-3; D perhaps matches TRBD2 (7 bases). This CDR3 is built from 16 residues. Germline CDR1 MNHNY, CDR2 SVGAGI (reference sequence). Trimming left V 2 bases short and J 5 bases short, with 17 bases between. CDR3 sequence (DNA): TGTGCCAGCAGTTACCGGGGGGCCAGCGACGGAGATACGCAGTATTTT. Residues: CASSYRGASDGDTQYF.

The V and J genes are TRBV7-9 and TRBJ2-3, with 8 bases fitting TRBD2. In germline, CDR1 is SEHNR, CDR2 FQNEAQ (reference sequence). The ends lost 4 bases at V and 0 bases at J; junction bases unmatched: 6. CDR3 length: 16 amino acids. The CDR3 is CASSSLAGSSTDTQYF. The CDR3 DNA follows: TGTGCCAGCAGCTCCTTAGCGGGGTCTAGCACAGATACGCAGTATTTT.

The chain recombines TRBV5-1 with TRBJ2-7, with 11 bases that match TRBD1. This CDR3 region has 14 residues. From germline, CDR1 is SGHRS and CDR2 YFSETQ. J gave up 5 bases and V 3 bases, and 4 bases lay outside the gene matches. The CDR3, as DNA: TGCGCCAGCAGCTGGACAGGGGGCGGGGACGAGCAGTACTTC. Its protein is CASSWTGGGDEQYF.

This clone was counted a single time. The chain recombines TRBV10-3 with TRBJ1-3; possibly TRBD1 for D (5 bases). Germline CDR1 and CDR2: ENHRY and SYGVKD. Trimming removed 6 bases at V and 7 bases at J, with 25 bases between. The CDR3 has 17 amino acids. The CDR3, as DNA: TGTGCCATCAGGGATCCCCTTTTCGACAGTCGGATGAACACCATATATTTT. Residues: CAIRDPLFDSRMNTIYF.

This chain connects TRBV28 to TRBJ2-7; D unclear. V was cut by 3 bases and J by 3 bases, with 15 bases left in between. Looked up from germline, CDR1 is MDHEN and CDR2 is SYDVKM. The CDR3 runs to 15 residues. CDR3 loop: CASSLNPGRDYEQYF. The DNA of the CDR3 is TGTGCCAGCAGTTTGAACCCAGGAAGAGACTACGAGCAGTACTTC. The entire variable domain, with the rest obtained from reference TRBV28 and TRBJ2-7, is as follows: DVKVTQSSRYLVKRTGEKVFLECVQDMDHENMFWYRQDPGLGLRLIYFSYDVKMKEKGDIPEGYSVSREKKERFSLILESASTNQTSMYLCASSLNPGRDYEQYFGPGTRLTVT.

The V and J genes are TRBV7-2 and TRBJ2-1; TRBD1 might be the D (5 bases). The germline V gene has CDR1 SGHTA and CDR2 FQGNSA. CDR3 length equals 15 residues. V was pared by 5 bases and J by 4 bases, with 15 bases between. In nucleotides, the CDR3 is TGTGCCAGCAGCCACCCCACAGGATATTACAATGAGCAGTTCTTC. It codes for CASSHPTGYYNEQFF.

J is TRBJ1-5 and V is TRBV19; D call uncertain. This CDR3 comprises 14 residues. CDR1 is LNHDA, CDR2 SQIVND, per germline (reference sequence). V lost 3 bases and J lost 3, with 9 bases in between. Here the CDR3 reads CASSIYGNNQPQHF. Here the CDR3 DNA reads TGTGCCAGTAGTATCTACGGTAACAATCAGCCCCAGCATTTT.

This clone is categorized as medium-sized. This sequence joins TRBV6-1 and TRBJ1-1; D is perhaps TRBD1 (5 bases). V lost 6 bases to trimming and J lost 4 bases, with 12 bases between them. Germline lookup yields CDR1 MNHNS and CDR2 SASEGT. The CDR3 extends over 13 amino acids. The CDR3 sequence: CASSQGEVTEAFF. The CDR3 DNA is TGTGCCAGCAGCCAAGGGGAGGTCACTGAAGCTTTCTTT.

J is TRBJ2-1 and V is TRBV5-6; 7 positions match TRBD2. The V and J ends lost 4 bases and 3 bases, in that order; junction bases with no gene match: 7. The CDR3 consists of 15 residues. Germline CDR1 is SGHDT and CDR2 is YYEEEE. CDR3 sequence reads: CASSPGGGVYNEQFF. The CDR3 region has the DNA TGTGCCAGCAGCCCGGGGGGAGGCGTCTACAATGAGCAGTTCTTC. The complete variable domain, with remaining parts taken from reference TRBV5-6 and TRBJ2-1, reads DAGVTQSPTHLIKTRGQQVTLRCSPKSGHDTVSWYQQALGQGPQFIFQYYEEEERQRGNFPDRFSGHQFPNYSSELNVNALLLGDSALYLCASSPGGGVYNEQFFGPGTRLTVL.

This chain connects TRBV5-1 to TRBJ1-5; 8 bases agree with TRBD1. The germline V gene has CDR1 SGHRS and CDR2 YFSETQ. The CDR3 length is 15 residues. V lost 4 bases, J lost 4 bases, and 7 bases stayed unmatched. CDR3 nucleotides: TGCGCCAGCAGCCCCGGACAGGGATGGAATCAGCCCCAGCATTTT. Its translation is CASSPGQGWNQPQHF.

J is TRBJ1-6 and V is TRBV28, with D possibly TRBD1 on 6 matching bases. CDR1 and CDR2 from the germline V gene are MDHEN and SYDVKM. The CDR3 has 15 amino acids. The V gene lost 5 bases and the J gene lost 9 bases, with 17 bases spanning the gap. The CDR3, as DNA: TGTGCCAGCAGTGACCTTAAGACAGGAATTTCACCCCTCCACTTT. This encodes CASSDLKTGISPLHF.

This sequence joins TRBV7-8 and TRBJ1-2; D ambiguous. V was trimmed by 2 bases and J by 3 bases, leaving 7 bases between them. Germline-derived CDR1 and CDR2 are SGHVS and FQNEAQ. This CDR3 has 13 residues. The chain's CDR3 is CASSLRQDYGYTF. The CDR3 region has the DNA TGTGCCAGCAGCTTAAGACAAGACTATGGCTACACCTTC. Together with reference TRBV7-8 and TRBJ1-2, the CDR3 gives the full variable domain: GAGVSQSPRYKVAKRGQDVALRCDPISGHVSLFWYQQALGQGPEFLTYFQNEAQLDKSGLPSDRFFAERPEGSVSTLKIQRTQQEDSAVYLCASSLRQDYGYTFGSGTRLTVV.

J is TRBJ2-5 and V is TRBV7-2, with TRBD2 identical over 9 bases. CDR3 size: 18 residues. Trimming removed 1 base from V and 4 bases from J; junction bases left unmatched: 13. Germline loops: CDR1 SGHTA, CDR2 FQGNSA. The CDR3 nucleotides read TGTGCCAGCAGCTTAGGGAAACAAGCGGGGGGAAGGAGAGAGACCCAGTACTTC. Encoded protein: CASSLGKQAGGRRETQYF.

This clone has more than one count but fewer than ten. The gene calls are TRBV2 and TRBJ1-1, with D perhaps matching TRBD1 (5 bases). The V end was cut by 5 bases, the J end by 1 base, with 8 bases between. CDR1 is SNHLY, CDR2 FYNNEI, per germline. The CDR3 loop spans 13 amino acids. The CDR3 nucleotides are TGTGCCAGCAGTACTACAGGGAACACTGAAGCTTTCTTT. Translation: CASSTTGNTEAFF.

V gene TRBV7-2 combines with J gene TRBJ2-2, with 12 positions matching TRBD1. With 7 bases clipped from V and 8 bases from J, the junction kept 8 bases outside the gene matches. The germline gives CDR1 SGHTA, CDR2 FQGNSA. There are 15 residues in the CDR3. In DNA, the CDR3 is TGTGCCAGCACCCAGGGACAGGGGGCGTCTGGGGAGCTGTTTTTT. This sequence encodes CASTQGQGASGELFF.

The J gene is TRBJ2-5, the V gene TRBV9; weak D call: TRBD1 (6 bases). The germline V gene has CDR1 SGDLS and CDR2 YYNGEE. The CDR3 is made up of 15 amino acids. The V end was cut by 2 bases, the J end by 5 bases, with 16 bases between. The CDR3 sequence: CASSVAQGGSETQYF. The CDR3 bases are TGTGCCAGCAGCGTCGCACAGGGCGGTTCGGAGACCCAGTACTTC.

The gene calls are TRBV27 and TRBJ2-5; the D gene is possibly TRBD1 (6 bases). Near its end, the DNA agrees better with TRBJ2-7, so the J call may be wrong. The CDR3 has 13 residues. CDR1 is MNHEY, CDR2 SMNVEV, per germline (reference sequence). In nucleotides, the CDR3 is TGTGCCAGCAGGAAAGGGGGTAGGAACGAGCAGTACTTC. Protein sequence: CASRKGGRNEQYF.

The chain couples TRBV2 to TRBJ1-2, with D maybe TRBD1 (6 bases). The CDR3 is made up of 13 amino acids. V was clipped by 3 bases and J by 7 bases, with 12 bases between them. Germline V lookup: CDR1 SNHLY, CDR2 FYNNEI. The CDR3 bases are TGTGCCAGCAGTGAGGAAGCAGGGGTTGGCTACACCTTC. Translation gives CASSEEAGVGYTF. The full variable domain, its missing parts supplied by reference TRBV2 and TRBJ1-2, is EPEVTQTPSHQVTQMGQEVILRCVPISNHLYFYWYRQILGQKVEFLVSFYNNEISEKSEIFDDQFSVERPDGSNFTLKIRSTKLEDSAMYFCASSEEAGVGYTFGSGTRLTVV.

This clone has a single count. The gene calls are TRBV14 and TRBJ1-1; maybe TRBD1 (5 bases). V gave up 1 base and J gave up 4 bases, with 10 bases separating them. CDR1 is SGHDN, CDR2 FVKESK, per germline. The CDR3 contains 14 residues. The CDR3 loop reads CASSQVWRGTEAFF. The CDR3 nucleotides read TGTGCCAGCAGCCAAGTGTGGAGGGGCACTGAAGCTTTCTTT.

The V call is TRBV14, the J call TRBJ1-1, with a tentative D call TRBD1 (5 bases). The V and J ends lost 3 bases and 0 bases respectively, with 8 bases between them. The CDR3 covers 14 residues. In germline, CDR1 is SGHDN, CDR2 FVKESK. CDR3: CASSHRTMNTEAFF. For the CDR3, the DNA is TGTGCCAGCAGCCACCGGACAATGAACACTGAAGCTTTCTTT.

This clone was seen a few times. The genes are TRBV6-6 and TRBJ1-2; 7 bases line up with TRBD1. With V trimmed by 6 bases and J by 0 bases, 7 bases remained unmatched. In germline, CDR1 is MNHNY, CDR2 SVGAGI (reference sequence). The CDR3 sequence is 15 residues long. The CDR3 sequence is CASRIGTVANYGYTF. CDR3 bases: TGTGCCAGCAGGATCGGGACAGTAGCTAACTATGGCTACACCTTC.

V and J are TRBV5-1 and TRBJ2-7; the match to TRBD1 covers 7 bases. The germline V gene encodes CDR1 SGHRS and CDR2 YFSETQ. The length of the CDR3 is 15 residues. Germline trimming cut 0 bases from V and 3 bases from J; bases unmatched to any gene: 6. As DNA, the CDR3 is TGCGCCAGCAGCTTGGCCCCGGGACAGAGCTACGAGCAGTACTTC. Protein sequence: CASSLAPGQSYEQYF. Filled out from reference TRBV5-1 and TRBJ2-7, the complete variable domain reads KAGVTQTPRYLIKTRGQQVTLSCSPISGHRSVSWYQQTPGQGLQFLFEYFSETQRNKGNFPGRFSGRQFSNSRSEMNVSTLELGDSALYLCASSLAPGQSYEQYFGPGTRLTVT.

The V call is TRBV7-2, the J call TRBJ1-1, with 9 bases aligning to TRBD1. The CDR3 runs to 15 residues. With 2 bases clipped from V and 7 bases from J, the junction kept 8 bases outside the gene matches. The germline CDR1 and CDR2 sequences are SGHTA and FQGNSA. CDR3 sequence: CASSLQFGQGFEAFF. As DNA, the CDR3 is TGTGCCAGCAGCTTACAATTCGGACAGGGGTTTGAAGCTTTCTTT.

V gene TRBV6-1 combines with J gene TRBJ2-7, with TRBD1 matching 7 bases. The V segment lost 2 bases and the J segment 7 bases; nucleotides outside the gene matches: 11. Germline V gene lookup returns CDR1 MNHNS and CDR2 SASEGT. The CDR3 sequence is 15 residues long. The DNA for the CDR3 is TGTGCCAGCAGTGAAAGGTGGCAGGGGGTGGGTGAGCAGTACTTC. Protein: CASSERWQGVGEQYF.

This clone has just one count. This chain links TRBV11-2 with TRBJ2-7; TRBD1 matches at 8 bases. In germline, CDR1 is SGHAT, CDR2 FQNNGV. V lost 3 bases and J lost 1; bases outside the gene matches: 8. This CDR3 contains 16 residues. The CDR3 sequence is CASSLAPGQASYEQYF. For the CDR3, the DNA is TGTGCCAGCAGCTTGGCCCCGGGACAGGCTTCCTACGAGCAGTACTTC.

The chain joins TRBV5-1 to TRBJ2-3; 10 positions match TRBD2. The CDR3 covers 14 residues. Per the germline V gene, CDR1 is SGHRS and CDR2 is YFSETQ. With V trimmed by 6 bases and J by 4 bases, 5 bases remained unmatched. The CDR3 sequence is CASNPSGGADTQYF. DNA of the CDR3: TGCGCCAGCAATCCTAGCGGGGGCGCAGATACGCAGTATTTT.

This clone showed up just a few times. This sequence joins TRBV2 and TRBJ2-3, with D hard to call. The germline CDR1 and CDR2 sequences are SNHLY and FYNNEI. Trimming left V 0 bases short and J 1 base short, with 14 bases between. The length of the CDR3 is 17 residues. CDR3 protein: CASSEALRSLGTDTQYF. CDR3 DNA sequence: TGTGCCAGCAGTGAAGCGCTTCGTAGCTTGGGCACAGATACGCAGTATTTT. Variable domain in full (rest from reference TRBV2 and TRBJ2-3): EPEVTQTPSHQVTQMGQEVILRCVPISNHLYFYWYRQILGQKVEFLVSFYNNEISEKSEIFDDQFSVERPDGSNFTLKIRSTKLEDSAMYFCASSEALRSLGTDTQYFGPGTRLTVL.

The chain combines TRBV5-1 with TRBJ2-7; TRBD1 matches 12 bases. CDR1 is SGHRS, CDR2 YFSETQ, per germline. The CDR3 has 15 amino acids. V lost 0 bases and J lost 7; bases outside the gene matches: 5. In DNA form, the CDR3 reads TGCGCCAGCAGCTTGGTGGGACAGGGGGCGGAAGAGCAGTACTTC. Protein product: CASSLVGQGAEEQYF.

The chain has TRBV18 and TRBJ1-5; 10 positions agree with TRBD1. J lost 5 bases, V lost 3 bases, and 1 base had no gene match. Per germline, CDR1 KGHSH and CDR2 LQKENI. The length of the CDR3 is 14 residues. The CDR3 DNA reads as TGTGCCAGCTCACCGACAGGGGGCGATCAGCCCCAGCATTTT. Translating gives CASSPTGGDQPQHF. Full variable domain (missing parts from reference TRBV18 and TRBJ1-5): NAGVMQNPRHLVRRRGQEARLRCSPMKGHSHVYWYRQLPEEGLKFMVYLQKENIIDESGMPKERFSAEFPKEGPSILRIQQVVRGDSAAYFCASSPTGGDQPQHFGDGTRLSIL.

In regard to this clone: At one boundary the junction diverges from the germline segment, which might be a read error. This chain links TRBV6-1 with TRBJ1-1; D is undetermined. The germline V gene encodes CDR1 MNHNS and CDR2 SASEGT. The CDR3 loop spans 12 amino acids. The CDR3 here is CAISVRNTEAFF. Written as DNA, the CDR3 is TGTGCCATCAGTGTCCGGAACACTGAAGCTTTCTTT.